Listed below are T cell receptor beta chains from one sample, sequenced in a study of beta chain features in type 1 diabetes. Sequenced by immunoSEQ multiplex PCR; TCRdb stores in-frame clones only, minus some. The sample lists more than 130,000 clones; about 7% were seen once. Source material: central memory CD4+ T cells from blood. The source of these receptors is a woman in her twenties or thirties in good health. The CDR3 runs from the conserved cysteine through the conserved F or W. A D gene is named only where the DNA matches it firmly. For some rows the clone size is stated as once, few or many, or as a class when expanded; others skip it.

TRBV2	TRBJ2-5	-	-	CASSVNSQETQYF	TGTGCCAGCAGTGTTAATAGCCAAGAGACCCAGTACTTC
TRBV18	TRBJ2-1	-	TRBD1	CASSPPKGQGDHNEQFF	TGTGCCAGCTCACCACCAAAAGGACAGGGGGATCACAATGAGCAGTTCTTC
TRBV2	TRBJ1-5	few	-	CASSQQGNSNQPQHF	TGTGCCAGCAGTCAACAGGGAAATAGCAATCAGCCCCAGCATTTT
TRBV28	TRBJ2-3	many	-	CASSFRGHHTDTQYF	TGTGCCAGCAGCTTCCGGGGACACCACACAGATACGCAGTATTTT
TRBV29-1	TRBJ2-3	few	TRBD2	CSVDENLSGRAPDTQYF	TGCAGCGTCGACGAGAATTTGAGCGGGAGGGCCCCAGATACGCAGTATTTT
TRBV7-8	TRBJ2-3	few	TRBD2	CASSLAGGRAGGNTQYF	TGTGCCAGCAGCTTAGCGGGCGGGAGGGCCGGTGGAAATACGCAGTATTTT
TRBV18	TRBJ1-2	few	-	CASSPFMDTSADYGYTF	TGTGCCAGCTCACCCTTTATGGACACATCGGCGGACTATGGCTACACCTTC
TRBV10-3	TRBJ2-1	few	-	CAIRDSGTGSEQFF	TGTGCCATCAGGGACTCCGGGACCGGGAGTGAGCAGTTCTTC
TRBV5-4	TRBJ1-1	-	TRBD1	CASSLTGTDGEAFF	TGTGCCAGCAGCCTGACCGGGACAGATGGTGAAGCTTTCTTT
TRBV29-1	TRBJ2-1	many	TRBD2	CSVVPSGRSYNEQFF	TGCAGCGTCGTACCTAGCGGGAGGTCCTACAATGAGCAGTTCTTC
TRBV29-1	TRBJ1-2	many	TRBD1	CSVADRGLYGYTF	TGCAGCGTTGCCGACAGGGGGCTCTATGGCTACACCTTC
TRBV7-3	TRBJ2-7	few	TRBD2	CASSLAPAGEGEQYF	TGTGCCAGCAGCCTCGCCCCTGCGGGAGAAGGCGAGCAGTACTTC
TRBV9	TRBJ2-3	-	TRBD2	CASSYTSGSSTDTQYF	TGTGCCAGCAGCTATACTAGCGGATCTAGCACAGATACGCAGTATTTT
TRBV10-3	TRBJ2-2	-	-	CAIRHGQGVLAGQSGELFF	TGTGCCATCAGACACGGACAGGGAGTTCTAGCGGGACAGAGCGGGGAGCTGTTTTTT
TRBV7-2	TRBJ1-2	few	-	CASSQQTNYGYTF	TGTGCCAGCAGCCAACAGACTAACTATGGCTACACCTTC
TRBV19	TRBJ2-3	few	TRBD2	CASSGLATSTDTQYF	TGTGCCAGTAGTGGACTAGCGACTAGCACAGATACGCAGTATTTT
TRBV18	TRBJ2-7	-	-	CASSPASVYEQYF	TGTGCCAGCTCACCAGCGTCGGTCTACGAGCAGTACTTC
TRBV11-2	TRBJ2-2	few	-	CASSPDYNTGELFF	TGTGCCAGCAGCCCGGACTATAACACCGGGGAGCTGTTTTTT
TRBV4-1	TRBJ2-5	-	TRBD2	CASSQPPGLAGVGETQYF	TGCGCCAGCAGCCAACCGCCGGGACTAGCGGGAGTAGGCGAGACCCAGTACTTC
TRBV7-9	TRBJ2-7	few	-	CASSSTSSYEQYF	TGTGCCAGCAGCTCGACTAGTAGCTACGAGCAGTACTTC
TRBV6-5	TRBJ1-2	few	-	CASSRGGYGYTF	TGTGCCAGCAGCCGAGGAGGCTATGGCTACACCTTC
TRBV6-5	TRBJ2-3	few	TRBD2	CASRNLAGGADTQYF	TGTGCCAGCAGGAACCTAGCGGGAGGGGCAGATACGCAGTATTTT
TRBV4-3	TRBJ1-1	-	TRBD1	CASSHQGGTEAFF	TGCGCCAGCAGCCACCAGGGGGGAACTGAAGCTTTCTTT
TRBV6-6	TRBJ1-5	few	-	CASSYSTGNQPQHF	TGTGCCAGCAGTTACTCGACGGGAAATCAGCCCCAGCATTTT
TRBV14	TRBJ2-3	-	-	CASHTLPSASTDTQYF	TGTGCCAGCCATACCCTCCCCAGCGCAAGCACAGATACGCAGTATTTT
TRBV15	TRBJ2-7	-	TRBD2	CATSRGTSGRALYEQYF	TGTGCCACCAGCAGGGGTACTAGCGGGAGGGCCTTGTACGAGCAGTACTTC
TRBV7-2	TRBJ1-4	-	TRBD1	CASRLGTGSEKLFF	TGTGCCAGCAGGTTAGGGACAGGGAGTGAAAAACTGTTTTTT
TRBV2	TRBJ2-3	few	TRBD1	CASSYQGAGTDTQYF	TGTGCCAGCAGTTACCAGGGGGCAGGCACAGATACGCAGTATTTT
TRBV14	TRBJ2-7	many	TRBD2	CASKKRSTSGTYEQYF	TGTGCCAGCAAGAAAAGGTCAACTAGCGGGACCTACGAGCAGTACTTC
TRBV6-4	TRBJ2-2	few	-	CASSEGATGELFF	TGTGCCAGCAGTGAGGGGGCCACCGGGGAGCTGTTTTTT
TRBV6-5	TRBJ1-1	few	-	CADKTGRLKLEAFF	TGTGCCGACAAGACAGGCCGATTAAAACTTGAAGCTTTCTTT
TRBV7-2	TRBJ1-2	few	-	CASSLDTGSNYGYTF	TGTGCCAGCAGCTTAGATACAGGGTCTAACTATGGCTACACCTTC
TRBV5-1	TRBJ2-2	-	TRBD1	CASSLGVTGFTGELFF	TGCGCCAGCAGCTTGGGCGTGACAGGGTTCACCGGGGAGCTGTTTTTT
TRBV7-8	TRBJ1-2	-	TRBD1	CASSPRTGNYGYTF	TGTGCCAGCAGCCCCCGGACAGGGAACTATGGCTACACCTTC
TRBV7-8	TRBJ2-1	medium-sized	TRBD2	CASSEREPYNEQFF	TGTGCCAGCAGCGAGCGGGAACCTTACAATGAGCAGTTCTTC
TRBV2	TRBJ2-1	-	-	CASSVRPRDNEQFF	TGTGCCAGCAGCGTTCGCCCCCGGGACAATGAGCAGTTCTTC
TRBV5-1	TRBJ1-1	-	-	CASSAGTESNTEAFF	TGCGCCAGCAGCGCGGGGACCGAATCGAACACTGAAGCTTTCTTT
TRBV9	TRBJ2-1	few	-	CASSPRSPGDFDEQFF	TGTGCCAGCAGCCCGCGATCGCCGGGAGATTTCGATGAGCAGTTCTTC
TRBV7-3	TRBJ2-3	-	-	CASSGDYTDTQYF	TGTGCCAGCAGTGGAGACTACACAGATACGCAGTATTTT
TRBV2	TRBJ2-7	few	-	CASSRTGYEQYF	TGTGCCAGCAGTAGGACTGGCTACGAGCAGTACTTC
TRBV30	TRBJ2-7	-	TRBD1	CAGGGQGSYEQYF	TGTGCCGGAGGGGGACAGGGGTCCTACGAGCAGTACTTC